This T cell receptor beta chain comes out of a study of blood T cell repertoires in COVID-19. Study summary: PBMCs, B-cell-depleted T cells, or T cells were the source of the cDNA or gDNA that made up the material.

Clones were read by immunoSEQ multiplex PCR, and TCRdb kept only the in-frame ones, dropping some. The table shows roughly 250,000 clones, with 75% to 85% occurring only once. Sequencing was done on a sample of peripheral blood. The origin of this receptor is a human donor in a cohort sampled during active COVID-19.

CDR3 sequence reads: CASSFSIGTGAYTEAFF. In nucleotides, the CDR3 is TGTGCCAGCAGTTTTAGTATTGGGACAGGGGCCTACACTGAAGCTTTCTTT. The chain has TRBV27 and TRBJ1-1; TRBD1 aligns across 10 bases. The germline gives CDR1 MNHEY, CDR2 SMNVEV (reference sequence). The trim removed 3 bases at V and 3 bases at J, leaving 10 bases unmatched. This CDR3 comprises 17 residues.